The present TCR beta chain was sequenced within a study of T cell clones after liver transplantation (dated by TCRdb to the late 2010s). Regarding the research as a whole: The samples were obtained from ITN030ST, a randomized trial that attempted immunosuppression withdrawal within 2 years after liver transplantation. Donor-reactive T cell clones were identified by TCRbeta sequencing after a pre-transplant mixed lymphocyte reaction and then tracked in post-transplant blood. Third party-reactive TCRbeta sequences were also identified from pre-transplant MLRs to serve as an antigen-independent comparator for donor-reactive sequences. No induction therapy was given to the subjects, and standard immunosuppression was administered until randomization at 12-24 months post-transplant. Three of the eight recipients were HCV-positive; the others were transplanted for non-autoimmune, non-viral indications. The study cohort included 8 liver transplant recipients, of whom 3 were classified as tolerant and 5 as non-tolerant. Blood samples were collected pre-transplant, then pre-randomization ahead of withdrawal, and finally post-randomization once withdrawal had either been completed or failed. Tolerance meant complete immunosuppression withdrawal for at least one year without liver enzymes rising beyond twice the upper limit of normal. General study outcomes and caveats: A significant post-transplant decrease in circulating donor-reactive CD4 TCRbeta sequences was observed in most of the 8 subjects, irrespective of tolerance or HCV status. Since no allograft tissue specimens were available, donor-reactive T cells may have migrated into the graft instead of being deleted. Because of small, heterogeneous patient numbers and non-standardized post-transplant time points, the conclusions were only preliminary. Donor-reactive sequences decreased more than third party-reactive sequences, which suggests partial antigen-specific deletion that was not related to withdrawal success. When repertoire turnover was taken into account, detection of donor-reactive sequences was significantly reduced in 7 of 8 subjects for CD4 and in 8 of 8 subjects for CD8. Low numbers of available donor cells limited the measurable donor-reactive repertoire in a couple of subjects.

As to this clone: Its antigen remains undetermined. Base qualities were left out, and no much larger clone turns up one base away.

High-throughput TCRbeta CDR3 sequencing of frozen genomic DNA was performed by immunoSEQ, with PCR amplification, mapping, bias correction and internal controls included. The source study handled its data this way. Productive rearrangements were retained, and unique TCRbeta sequences were defined by the CDR3 nucleotide sequence together with the V and J gene. A sequence counted as donor-reactive only if the sequence showed at least 5-fold expansion in CFSE-low cells compared with unstimulated pre-transplant cells and had a frequency of at least 0.01%. Minimum frequency thresholds were set for each subject based on the unstimulated sample with the lowest template count, ensuring at least 90% detection power. Repertoire turnover was measured by Jensen-Shannon divergence between the top 1000 TCRbeta sequences post- and pre-transplant. Two-sided Fisher's exact tests were used to test for changes in how often donor-reactive sequences were detected. TCRdb limited this immuneACCESS table to in-frame rearrangements with V and J called. A share of clones is missing; checked studies link under half to unresolved V genes, and the rest is unexplained. V and J calls and clone size come straight from that table; D and trimming were deduced from the DNA. This sample holds nearly 15,000 clones; nearly 95% were observed only once. The top ten clones comprise 40% to 55% of the sample.

The time point label corresponds to: pre-transplant. Thawed unstimulated PBMCs were stained for CD3, CD4 and CD8 and FACS-sorted into CD3+CD4+ and CD3+CD8+ populations. All 8 studied subjects were randomized to immunosuppression withdrawal. The Qiagen DNeasy Blood and Tissue Kit was used for isolation of genomic DNA. In the germline V gene, CDR1 corresponds to SQVTM and CDR2 to ANQGSEA. Trimming removed 3 bases from V and 6 bases from J, leaving 11 bases between the germline ends. CDR3 length: 12 amino acids, cysteine to phenylalanine. Of all the DNA, just the CDR3 is kept, 36 bases in frame from base 1.

The sequences come from CD8+ T cells from blood, collected before liver transplant. This receptor was taken from a human donor who received a liver transplant. The receptor chain draws on TRBV29-1 and TRBJ1-2; the D gene assignment is ambiguous. The sequence in DNA is TGCAGCGTTGACTCCCAAGGAAATGGCTACACCTTC. This codes for CSVDSQGNGYTF.